The clone carrying this T cell receptor beta chain was detected ten times or more. Its target is unknown. This sample stems from a study of blood T cells in healthy people across ages. A second 7 to 11 cycle PCR used barcoded and J-beta primers. TCRdb called the 5' RACE reads again in MiXCR, with one record for every CDR3 protein. The sample has roughly 1.5 million distinct CDR3 sequences; about 42% are singletons. The J segment lost 6 bases and the V segment lost 2 bases, leaving 9 bases of the junction unmatched. The germline V gene has CDR1 SNHLY and CDR2 FYNNEI. The CDR3 length is 16 residues. Overall study findings and caveats: More naive CD4+ cells and higher diversity were found in long-lived than in aged donors.

The V gene is TRBV2, the J gene TRBJ2-7, with 11 bases lining up with TRBD2. The sample comprised blood. The TCR sequence derives from a woman younger than 30 in good health. The CDR3 DNA is TGTGCCAGCAGTGAAAGGAGGCTAGCGGGAGGTCGCGAGCAGTACTTC. Translating it yields CASSERRLAGGREQYF.